This T cell receptor (beta chain) appears in the sequencing data of a study of Ad26.COV2.S vaccination and SARS-CoV-2 variants. Study-level background: In the study, Ad26.COV2.S was injected intramuscularly once, or twice 56 days apart. Findings of the study overall: Substantial breadth was reported for post-vaccination spike-specific CD8+ and CD4+ T cells.

Profiling relied on immunoSEQ multiplex PCR, and the TCRdb table lists in-frame clones only, not all of them. This table has around 270,000 clones, roughly nine tenths appearing once. V was clipped by 0 bases and J by 0 bases, with 18 bases between them. Germline V CDR1 and CDR2: MGHRA, YSYEKL. This CDR3 has 19 amino acids. Treatment here: roughly 18 received Ad26.COV2.S at low or high dose, single or two shots; several received placebo; per-sample allocation not given. Samples came from day 63 after the first vaccine or placebo injection. A Boston adult aged 18-55 years was the donor. About this clone itself: The antigen is unknown.

The TCR sequence derives from a person aged 18-65 years who received the Ad26.COV2.S COVID-19 vaccine or a placebo. This rearrangement joins TRBV4-1 to TRBJ1-3; tentatively, D is TRBD1 (5 bases). The sample here was peripheral blood, taken in a trial of Ad26.COV2.S vaccine versus placebo. The CDR3 nucleotides are TGCGCCAGCAGCCAAGAGCTGGGCCGGGGGGAGTTCTCTGGAAACACCATATATTTT. Translation: CASSQELGRGEFSGNTIYF.